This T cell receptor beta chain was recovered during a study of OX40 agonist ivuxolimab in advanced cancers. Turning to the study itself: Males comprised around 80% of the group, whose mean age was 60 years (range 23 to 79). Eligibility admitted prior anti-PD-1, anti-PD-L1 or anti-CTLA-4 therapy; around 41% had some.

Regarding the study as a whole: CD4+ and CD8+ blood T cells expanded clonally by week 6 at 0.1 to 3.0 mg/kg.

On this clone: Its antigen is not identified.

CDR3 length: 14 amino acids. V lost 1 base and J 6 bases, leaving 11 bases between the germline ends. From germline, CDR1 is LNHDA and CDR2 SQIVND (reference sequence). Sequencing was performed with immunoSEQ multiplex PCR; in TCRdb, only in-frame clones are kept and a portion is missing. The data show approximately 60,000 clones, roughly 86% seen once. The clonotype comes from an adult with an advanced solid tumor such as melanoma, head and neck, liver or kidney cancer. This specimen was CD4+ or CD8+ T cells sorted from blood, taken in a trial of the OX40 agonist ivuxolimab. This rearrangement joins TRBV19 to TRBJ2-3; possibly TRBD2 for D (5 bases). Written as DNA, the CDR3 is TGTGCCAGTAGTATAGTCGATGGGGAGGATACGCAGTATTTT. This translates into CASSIVDGEDTQYF.